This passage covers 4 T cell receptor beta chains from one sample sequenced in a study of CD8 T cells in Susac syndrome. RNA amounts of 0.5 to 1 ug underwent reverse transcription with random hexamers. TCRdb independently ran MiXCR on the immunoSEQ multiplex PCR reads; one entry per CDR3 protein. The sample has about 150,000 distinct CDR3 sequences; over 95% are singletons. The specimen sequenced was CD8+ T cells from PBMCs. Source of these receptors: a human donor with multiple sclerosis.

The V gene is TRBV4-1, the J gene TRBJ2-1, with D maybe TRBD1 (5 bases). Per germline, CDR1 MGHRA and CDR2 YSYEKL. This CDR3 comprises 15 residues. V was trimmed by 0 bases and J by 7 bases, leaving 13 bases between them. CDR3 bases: TGCGCCAGCAGCCAAGAGGGGCGCCCTGGGAATGAGCAGTTCTTC. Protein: CASSQEGRPGNEQFF.

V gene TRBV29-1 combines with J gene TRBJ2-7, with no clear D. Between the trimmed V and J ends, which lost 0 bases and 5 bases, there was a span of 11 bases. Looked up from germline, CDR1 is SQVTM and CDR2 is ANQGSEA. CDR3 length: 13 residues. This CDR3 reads CSVEEQAPHEQYF. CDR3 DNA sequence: TGCAGCGTTGAAGAGCAGGCGCCCCACGAGCAGTACTTC.

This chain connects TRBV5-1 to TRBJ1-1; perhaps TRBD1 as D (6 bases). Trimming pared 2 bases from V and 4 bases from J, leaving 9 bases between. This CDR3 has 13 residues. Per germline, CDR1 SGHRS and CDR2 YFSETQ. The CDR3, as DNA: TGCGCCAGCAGCTTTCCAGGGGCCACTGAAGCTTTCTTT. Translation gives CASSFPGATEAFF.

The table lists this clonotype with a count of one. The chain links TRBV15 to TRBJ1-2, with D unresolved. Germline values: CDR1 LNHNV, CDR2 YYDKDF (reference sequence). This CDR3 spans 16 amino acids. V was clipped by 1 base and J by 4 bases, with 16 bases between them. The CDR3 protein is CATSRGLTDLVYGYTF. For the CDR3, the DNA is TGTGCCACCAGCAGAGGTTTGACCGATCTGGTCTATGGCTACACCTTC.